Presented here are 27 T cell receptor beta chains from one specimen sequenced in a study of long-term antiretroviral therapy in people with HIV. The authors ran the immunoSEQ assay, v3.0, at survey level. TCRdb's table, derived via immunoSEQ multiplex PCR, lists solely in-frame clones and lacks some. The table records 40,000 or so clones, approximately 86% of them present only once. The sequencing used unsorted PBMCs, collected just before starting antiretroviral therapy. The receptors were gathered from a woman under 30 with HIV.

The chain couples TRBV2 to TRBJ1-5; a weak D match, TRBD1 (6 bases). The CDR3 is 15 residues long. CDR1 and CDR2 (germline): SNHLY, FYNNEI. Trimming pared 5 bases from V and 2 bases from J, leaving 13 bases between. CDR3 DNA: TGTGCCAGCAGTTGGGGGCCGTATGGCAATCAGCCCCAGCATTTT. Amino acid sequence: CASSWGPYGNQPQHF.

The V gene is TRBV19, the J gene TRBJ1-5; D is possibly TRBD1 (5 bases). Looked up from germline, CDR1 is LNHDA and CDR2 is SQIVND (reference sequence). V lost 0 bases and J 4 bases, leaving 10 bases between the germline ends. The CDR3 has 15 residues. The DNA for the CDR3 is TGTGCCAGTAGTATAGATGGGACGGGAAATCAGCCCCAGCATTTT. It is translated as CASSIDGTGNQPQHF.

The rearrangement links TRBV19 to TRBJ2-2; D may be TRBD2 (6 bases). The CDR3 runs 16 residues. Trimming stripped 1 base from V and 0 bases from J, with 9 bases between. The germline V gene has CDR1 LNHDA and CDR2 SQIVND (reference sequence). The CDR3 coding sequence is TGTGCCAGTAGTATAGTGCGGGACCCGAACACCGGGGAGCTGTTTTTT. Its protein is CASSIVRDPNTGELFF. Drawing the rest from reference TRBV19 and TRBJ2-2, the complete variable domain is DGGITQSPKYLFRKEGQNVTLSCEQNLNHDAMYWYRQDPGQGLRLIYYSQIVNDFQKGDIAEGYSVSREKKESFPLTVTSAQKNPTAFYLCASSIVRDPNTGELFFGEGSRLTVL.

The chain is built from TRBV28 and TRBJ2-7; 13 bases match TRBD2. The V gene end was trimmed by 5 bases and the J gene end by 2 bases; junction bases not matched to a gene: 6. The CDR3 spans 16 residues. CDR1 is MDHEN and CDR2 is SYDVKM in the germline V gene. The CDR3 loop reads CASSQRGLAGAYEQYF. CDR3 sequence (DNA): TGTGCCAGCAGTCAACGAGGACTAGCGGGAGCCTACGAGCAGTACTTC.

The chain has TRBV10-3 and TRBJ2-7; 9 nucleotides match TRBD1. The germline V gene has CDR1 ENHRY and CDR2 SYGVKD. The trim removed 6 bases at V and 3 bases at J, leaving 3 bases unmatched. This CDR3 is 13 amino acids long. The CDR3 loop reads CAIRTDRGYEQYF. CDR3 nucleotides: TGTGCCATCAGGACGGACAGGGGCTACGAGCAGTACTTC.

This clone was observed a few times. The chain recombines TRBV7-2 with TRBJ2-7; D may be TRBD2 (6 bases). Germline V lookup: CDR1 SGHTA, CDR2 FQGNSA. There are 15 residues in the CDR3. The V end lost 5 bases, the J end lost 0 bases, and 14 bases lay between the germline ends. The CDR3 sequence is CASSAERVYSYEQYF. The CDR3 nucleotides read TGTGCCAGCAGCGCAGAGCGGGTATACTCCTACGAGCAGTACTTC.

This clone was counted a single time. The DNA for the CDR3 is TGTGCCAGCAGAGCCAGGGACAGGCGATCCTACGAGCAGTACTTC. This codes for CASRARDRRSYEQYF. The rearrangement links TRBV6-5 to TRBJ2-7; 8 bases map to TRBD1. The V and J ends lost 6 bases and 1 base, in that order; junction bases with no gene match: 8. The CDR3 spans 15 residues. Looked up from germline, CDR1 is MNHEY and CDR2 is SVGAGI.

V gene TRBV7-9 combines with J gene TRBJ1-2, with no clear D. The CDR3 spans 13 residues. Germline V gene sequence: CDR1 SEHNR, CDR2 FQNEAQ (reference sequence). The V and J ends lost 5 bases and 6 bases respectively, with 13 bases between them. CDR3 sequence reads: CASSPPGWNGYTF. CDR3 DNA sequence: TGTGCCAGCAGCCCCCCCGGGTGGAATGGCTACACCTTC.

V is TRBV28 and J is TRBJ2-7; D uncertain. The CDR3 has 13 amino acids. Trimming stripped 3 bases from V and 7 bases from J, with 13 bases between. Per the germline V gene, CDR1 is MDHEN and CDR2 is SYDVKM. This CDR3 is CASSLGSAWEQYF. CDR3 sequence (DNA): TGTGCCAGCAGTTTGGGGTCAGCGTGGGAGCAGTACTTC.

The CDR3 spells CASSRRLAGVRTGELFF. The CDR3, as DNA: TGCGCCAGCAGCCGGAGACTAGCGGGAGTACGAACCGGGGAGCTGTTTTTT. The chain combines TRBV5-1 with TRBJ2-2; TRBD2 agrees at 12 bases. V shed 4 bases and J 5 bases; nucleotides not matched to a gene: 9. The CDR3 sequence is 17 residues long. Germline CDR1 and CDR2: SGHRS and YFSETQ.

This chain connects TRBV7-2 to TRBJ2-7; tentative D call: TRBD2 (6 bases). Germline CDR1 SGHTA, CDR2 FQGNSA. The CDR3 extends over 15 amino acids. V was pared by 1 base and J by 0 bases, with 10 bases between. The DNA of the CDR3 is TGTGCCAGCAGCTTAGGCGGGGCGAGCTCCTACGAGCAGTACTTC. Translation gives CASSLGGASSYEQYF.

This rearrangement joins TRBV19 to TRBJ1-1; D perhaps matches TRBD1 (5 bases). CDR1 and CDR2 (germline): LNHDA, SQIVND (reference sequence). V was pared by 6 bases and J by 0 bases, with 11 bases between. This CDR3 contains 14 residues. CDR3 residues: CASRAPGVNTEAFF. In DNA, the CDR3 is TGTGCCAGTAGGGCCCCGGGGGTGAACACTGAAGCTTTCTTT.

The CDR3 here is CASSIGGHSYNEQFF. Written as DNA, the CDR3 is TGTGCCAGTAGTATAGGAGGGCACTCCTACAATGAGCAGTTCTTC. This sequence joins TRBV19 and TRBJ2-1, with D possibly TRBD2 on 5 matching bases. V dropped 1 base and J dropped 0 bases, with 7 bases sitting between them. The CDR3 runs to 15 residues. Germline values: CDR1 LNHDA, CDR2 SQIVND (reference sequence).

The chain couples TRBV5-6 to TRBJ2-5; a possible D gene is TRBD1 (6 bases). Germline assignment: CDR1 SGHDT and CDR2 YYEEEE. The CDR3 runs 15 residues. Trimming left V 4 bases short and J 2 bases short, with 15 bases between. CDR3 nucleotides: TGTGCCAGCAGCCCGGAAAGGGGGAGTCAAGAGACCCAGTACTTC. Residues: CASSPERGSQETQYF.

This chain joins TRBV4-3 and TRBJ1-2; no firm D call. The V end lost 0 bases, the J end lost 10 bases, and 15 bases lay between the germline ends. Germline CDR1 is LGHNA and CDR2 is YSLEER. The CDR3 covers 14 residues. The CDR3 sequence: CASSQDVHEWDYTF. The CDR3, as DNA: TGCGCCAGCAGCCAAGACGTCCATGAATGGGACTACACCTTC.

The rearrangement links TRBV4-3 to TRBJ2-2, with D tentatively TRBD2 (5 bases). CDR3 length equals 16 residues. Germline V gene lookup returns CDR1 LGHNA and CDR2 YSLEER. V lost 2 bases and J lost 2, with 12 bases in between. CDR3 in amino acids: CASSQPDWYNTGELFF. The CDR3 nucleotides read TGCGCCAGCAGCCAACCGGACTGGTACAACACCGGGGAGCTGTTTTTT.

The CDR3, as DNA: TGTGCCAGCAGCCAAGATCTAGGCGGCAATGAGCAGTTCTTC. It translates to CASSQDLGGNEQFF. This rearrangement joins TRBV14 to TRBJ2-1; D remains ambiguous. This CDR3 is 14 amino acids long. The germline V and J ends were trimmed by 0 bases and 6 bases, with 9 bases remaining between them. CDR1 SGHDN and CDR2 FVKESK come from the germline V gene.

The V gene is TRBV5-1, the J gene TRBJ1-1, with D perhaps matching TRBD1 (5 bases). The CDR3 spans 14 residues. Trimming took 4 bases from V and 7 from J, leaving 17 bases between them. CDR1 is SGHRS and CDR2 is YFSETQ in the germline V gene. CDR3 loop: CASSLEFGTDEAFF. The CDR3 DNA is TGCGCCAGCAGCCTCGAGTTTGGGACGGATGAAGCTTTCTTT.

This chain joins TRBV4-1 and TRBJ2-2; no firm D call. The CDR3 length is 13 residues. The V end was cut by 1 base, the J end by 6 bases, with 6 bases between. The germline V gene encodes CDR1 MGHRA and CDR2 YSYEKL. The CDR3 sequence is CASSQGVPGELFF. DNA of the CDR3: TGCGCCAGCAGCCAAGGGGTTCCCGGGGAGCTGTTTTTT.

The CDR3 DNA reads as TGTGCCAGCAGCTTCTCGGCGGGAGGATCACTCGAGCAGTACTTC. This encodes CASSFSAGGSLEQYF. The chain employs TRBV5-5 and TRBJ2-7, with 8 bases fitting TRBD2. Germline V lookup: CDR1 SGHKS, CDR2 YYEKEE (reference sequence). J gave up 6 bases and V 2 bases, and 10 bases lay outside the gene matches. The CDR3 has 15 amino acids.

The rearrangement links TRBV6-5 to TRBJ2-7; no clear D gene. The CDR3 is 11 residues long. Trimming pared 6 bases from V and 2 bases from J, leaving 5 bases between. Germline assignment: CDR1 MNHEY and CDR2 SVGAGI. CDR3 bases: TGTGCCAGCAGGAGAGCCTACGAGCAGTACTTC. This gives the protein CASRRAYEQYF.

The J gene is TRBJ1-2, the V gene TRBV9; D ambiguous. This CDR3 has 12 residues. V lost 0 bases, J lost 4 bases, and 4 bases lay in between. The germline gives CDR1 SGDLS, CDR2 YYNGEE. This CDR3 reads CASSVGTYGYTF. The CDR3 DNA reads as TGTGCCAGCAGCGTAGGGACCTATGGCTACACCTTC.

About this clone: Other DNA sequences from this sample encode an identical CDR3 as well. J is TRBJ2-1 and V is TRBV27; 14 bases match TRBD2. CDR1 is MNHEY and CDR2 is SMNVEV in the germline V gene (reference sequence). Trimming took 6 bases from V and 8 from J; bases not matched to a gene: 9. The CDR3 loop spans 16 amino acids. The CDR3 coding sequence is TGTGCCAGCAGACCTAGACTAGCGGGAGGGGGCCATGAGCAGTTCTTC. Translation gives CASRPRLAGGGHEQFF.

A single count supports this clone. CDR3 sequence: CASSLDGGQGSRGYTF. DNA of the CDR3: TGTGCCAGCAGCTTAGACGGGGGACAGGGTTCACGAGGCTACACCTTC. The chain joins TRBV7-2 to TRBJ1-2; TRBD1 matches at 9 bases. The germline V gene encodes CDR1 SGHTA and CDR2 FQGNSA. The length of the CDR3 is 16 residues. Trimming cost V 1 base and J 8 bases; bases outside gene matches: 11.

Written as DNA, the CDR3 is TGTGCCAGCGGACCAGGGACGGGAAACATTCAGTACTTC. Translated: CASGPGTGNIQYF. The V call is TRBV18, the J call TRBJ2-4; the D gene could be TRBD1 or TRBD2 (5 bases each). CDR1 is KGHSH and CDR2 is LQKENI in the germline V gene. The CDR3 runs to 13 residues. V lost 8 bases and J lost 6, with 14 bases in between.

In nucleotides, the CDR3 is TGTGCCAGTACCGAGGACAGGGGGCTAAATCAGCCCCAGCATTTT. It encodes CASTEDRGLNQPQHF. The chain combines TRBV19 with TRBJ1-5, with 11 bases identical to TRBD1. J lost 4 bases, V lost 7 bases, and 6 bases had no gene match. This CDR3 is built from 15 residues. Germline CDR1 reads LNHDA; CDR2 reads SQIVND (reference sequence).

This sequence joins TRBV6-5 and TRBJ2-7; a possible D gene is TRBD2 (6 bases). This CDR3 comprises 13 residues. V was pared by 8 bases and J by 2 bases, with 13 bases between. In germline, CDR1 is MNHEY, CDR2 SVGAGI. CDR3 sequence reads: CASGGTATYEQYF. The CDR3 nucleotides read TGTGCCAGCGGAGGGACGGCAACCTACGAGCAGTACTTC.